These 22 T cell receptor beta chains originate from one sample sequenced in a study of CD8 T cells in Susac syndrome (dated by TCRdb to about 2019). Libraries were made using the immunoSEQ multiplex PCR assay. RNA was extracted with the RNeasy kit and roughly 0.5 to 1 ug was reverse transcribed using random hexamers. The raw public data were reprocessed by TCRdb itself: fastp quality trimming at Q25, MiXCR clonotype calling, in-frame beta chains only. Rows matching on CDR3 protein sequence are summarized as one entry with the most common DNA and genes. This sample has under 150,000 distinct CDR3 sequences in its table, and approximately 89% of those were observed once. Of the sample, around 0.24% is held by the ten largest clones. Sequenced input: CD8+ T cells from PBMCs. These receptors were taken from a human donor with multiple sclerosis.

The V gene is TRBV7-9, the J gene TRBJ2-1, with 10 bases aligning to TRBD2. The V gene's germline CDR1 is SEHNR and CDR2 FQNEAQ (reference sequence). CDR3 length: 15 amino acids. V dropped 4 bases and J dropped 10; count of bases not matched to a gene: 10. CDR3 amino acids: CASSSTGTSVSEQFF. In DNA, the CDR3 is TGTGCCAGCAGCTCCACCGGGACTAGCGTCTCGGAGCAGTTCTTC.

This chain connects TRBV27 to TRBJ2-3; possibly TRBD1 for D (6 bases). The CDR3 has 15 residues. Germline assignment: CDR1 MNHEY and CDR2 SMNVEV (reference sequence). V was trimmed by 8 bases and J by 6 bases, leaving 21 bases between them. CDR3 amino acids: CASGTWGLNQDTQYF. The CDR3 DNA reads as TGTGCCAGCGGGACATGGGGCTTAAACCAGGATACGCAGTATTTT.

V is TRBV12-3 or TRBV12-4 and J is TRBJ2-3, with unresolved D. The CDR3 contains 14 residues. Trimming stripped 3 bases from V and 2 bases from J, with 9 bases between. The CDR3 here is CASSFATNTDTQYF. The CDR3 bases are TGTGCCAGCAGTTTCGCCACAAACACAGATACGCAGTATTTT.

The chain recombines TRBV4-1 with TRBJ2-1; 9 bases match TRBD2. This CDR3 comprises 16 residues. Germline CDR1 reads MGHRA; CDR2 reads YSYEKL. V gave up 3 bases and J gave up 9 bases; unmatched junction bases: 12. The CDR3 DNA follows: TGCGCCAGCAGCCAGGGATTAGCGGGAGTATTTAGTGAGCAGTTCTTC. As protein: CASSQGLAGVFSEQFF.

The rearrangement uses TRBV27 and TRBJ1-1, with a possible D match to TRBD1 (6 bases). V gave up 6 bases and J gave up 0 bases, with 8 bases separating them. Looked up from germline, CDR1 is MNHEY and CDR2 is SMNVEV (reference sequence). The CDR3 sequence is 13 residues long. CDR3 loop: CASREGVNTEAFF. The CDR3 nucleotides read TGTGCCAGCAGGGAGGGGGTGAACACTGAAGCTTTCTTT.

The genes are TRBV6-5 and TRBJ1-1, with TRBD1 matching over 8 bases. Germline V lookup: CDR1 MNHEY, CDR2 SVGAGI. The CDR3 sequence is 15 residues long. V gave up 4 bases and J gave up 0 bases; unmatched junction bases: 4. CDR3 DNA sequence: TGTGCCAGCAGTTTCGGGACAGGCTTGAACACTGAAGCTTTCTTT. Amino acid sequence: CASSFGTGLNTEAFF.

CDR3 DNA: TGCGCCAGCAGCTTGGCGTGGGCAGCTGAAGCTTTCTTT. Protein product: CASSLAWAAEAFF. V usage is TRBV5-1 and J usage is TRBJ1-1; D is uncertain. Trimming took 0 bases from V and 6 from J, leaving 9 bases between them. The CDR3 has 13 amino acids. CDR1 is SGHRS, CDR2 YFSETQ, per germline.

The chain carries TRBV6-5 and TRBJ1-2; TRBD1 aligns across 7 bases. V trimming: 2 bases; J trimming: 12 bases; junction bases outside the gene matches: 6. This CDR3 has 12 amino acids. Germline CDR1 is MNHEY and CDR2 is SVGAGI. The DNA of the CDR3 is TGTGCCAGCAGTTACCAGGGACAGCTTAACACCTTC. This codes for CASSYQGQLNTF.

V is TRBV5-1 and J is TRBJ2-2; TRBD2 is a possible D gene (5 bases). The CDR3 contains 15 residues. CDR1 is SGHRS, CDR2 YFSETQ, per germline. V lost 4 bases and J 4 bases, leaving 14 bases between the germline ends. CDR3 region: CASSRTDLRTGELFF. The CDR3 coding sequence is TGCGCCAGCAGCCGCACGGACTTACGCACCGGGGAGCTGTTTTTT.

The chain has TRBV29-1 and TRBJ2-3, with 7 bases that match TRBD1. Germline assignment: CDR1 SQVTM and CDR2 ANQGSEA. The CDR3 runs 12 residues. The V gene end was trimmed by 8 bases and the J gene end by 5 bases; junction bases not matched to a gene: 7. The CDR3 protein is CSTGTVQDTQYF. DNA for the CDR3: TGCAGCACCGGGACAGTTCAAGATACGCAGTATTTT.

The chain joins TRBV6-5 to TRBJ1-2; D not resolved. This CDR3 region has 15 residues. The germline V gene encodes CDR1 MNHEY and CDR2 SVGAGI. Trimming removed 6 bases from V and 2 bases from J, with 16 bases in between. CDR3 protein: CASSSQWGRNYGYTF. The CDR3 DNA reads as TGTGCCAGCAGCTCCCAGTGGGGTCGCAACTATGGCTACACCTTC.

The rearrangement links TRBV30 to TRBJ2-2; D may be TRBD1 (6 bases). V gave up 1 base and J gave up 6 bases, with 9 bases separating them. CDR1 and CDR2 from the germline V gene are GTSNPN and SVGIG (reference sequence). The CDR3 length is 13 residues. CDR3 loop: CAWSDRVPGELFF. The CDR3 DNA reads TGTGCCTGGAGTGACAGGGTACCCGGGGAGCTGTTTTTT.

The chain combines TRBV30 with TRBJ1-1; D is uncertain. This CDR3 is 13 amino acids long. Germline V CDR1 and CDR2: GTSNPN, SVGIG (reference sequence). V was shortened by 0 bases and J by 0 bases, with 5 bases between the two germline ends. In DNA, the CDR3 is TGTGCCTGGAGTGTACATGTGAACACTGAAGCTTTCTTT. Amino acids: CAWSVHVNTEAFF.

The genes are TRBV3-1 and TRBJ2-7; D gene ambiguous. The CDR3 has 12 residues. Trimming cost V 1 base and J 2 bases, with 3 bases left between them. The germline V gene has CDR1 LGHDT and CDR2 YNNKEL (reference sequence). CDR3 bases: TGTGCCAGCAGCCAAGTACCCTACGAGCAGTACTTC. Translation gives CASSQVPYEQYF.

This chain connects TRBV29-1 to TRBJ2-7, with 8 bases matching TRBD2. V shed 7 bases, J shed 0 bases, and the junction held 14 bases outside the gene matches. The CDR3 runs to 16 residues. From germline, CDR1 is SQVTM and CDR2 ANQGSEA. The CDR3 reads CSAGLSGTRDSYEQYV. The CDR3 nucleotides read TGCAGCGCTGGACTTTCCGGGACTAGGGACTCCTACGAGCAGTACGTC.

The chain carries TRBV7-6 and TRBJ1-5; no firm D call. This CDR3 has 15 residues. Between the trimmed V and J ends, which lost 2 bases and 3 bases, there was a span of 11 bases. Germline CDR1 is SGHVS and CDR2 is FNYEAQ. CDR3 in DNA: TGTGCCAGCAGCTTAAATGAGGGATTCAATCAGCCCCAGCATTTT. This encodes CASSLNEGFNQPQHF.

The CDR3 nucleotides read TGCAGTGCAGAGACTAGCGGGAGGGAACTACTATACAATGAGCAGTTCTTC. Protein sequence: CSAETSGRELLYNEQFF. The chain is built from TRBV20-1 and TRBJ2-1; the match to TRBD2 covers 14 bases. Germline-derived CDR1 and CDR2 are DFQATT and SNEGSKA (reference sequence). J gave up 4 bases and V 6 bases, and 11 bases lay outside the gene matches. This CDR3 region has 17 residues.

This clonotype was seen a single time. CDR3 sequence (DNA): TGTGCCAGCAGCTTCCGAGTGGGCGAGCAGTACTTC. Residues: CASSFRVGEQYF. The V call is TRBV5-4, the J call TRBJ2-7; D not resolved. V was shortened by 2 bases and J by 6 bases, with 9 bases between the two germline ends. CDR1 and CDR2 (germline): SGHNT, YYREEE (reference sequence). This CDR3 is 12 amino acids long.

The chain couples TRBV4-3 to TRBJ2-3, with D possibly matching TRBD2 (5 bases). Germline lookup yields CDR1 LGHNA and CDR2 YSLEER. V lost 6 bases, J lost 0 bases, and 10 bases lay in between. The CDR3 length is 14 residues. The CDR3 is CASSWSGSTDTQYF. The CDR3 bases are TGCGCCAGCAGTTGGAGCGGCAGCACAGATACGCAGTATTTT.

The rearrangement uses TRBV7-8 and TRBJ1-5; no reliable D call. This CDR3 is built from 16 residues. Deletions cut 4 bases from V and 4 bases from J, with 17 bases between. Looked up from germline, CDR1 is SGHVS and CDR2 is FQNEAQ. CDR3 coding DNA: TGTGCCAGCAGCTCCATGGGGAACACAATGAATCAGCCCCAGCATTTT. It encodes CASSSMGNTMNQPQHF.

The V gene is TRBV30, the J gene TRBJ2-1, with D unclear. Germline-derived CDR1 and CDR2 are GTSNPN and SVGIG (reference sequence). CDR3 length: 13 amino acids. The CDR3, as DNA: TGTGCACTTGACATTAGCTCCTACAATGAGCAGTTCTTC. Its protein product is CALDISSYNEQFF.

This clonotype has only one observation. The CDR3 DNA reads TGTGCCAGCAGTTTGTTCGCGAACACCGGGGAGCTGTTTTTT. Translating gives CASSLFANTGELFF. V is TRBV28 and J is TRBJ2-2; no clear D gene. The CDR3 contains 14 residues. V was trimmed by 3 bases and J by 0 bases, leaving 5 bases between them. CDR1 MDHEN and CDR2 SYDVKM come from the germline V gene. Using reference TRBV28 and TRBJ2-2 for the parts outside the CDR3, the full variable domain is DVKVTQSSRYLVKRTGEKVFLECVQDMDHENMFWYRQDPGLGLRLIYFSYDVKMKEKGDIPEGYSVSREKKERFSLILESASTNQTSMYLCASSLFANTGELFFGEGSRLTVL.